These T cell receptor beta chains were read from a single sample in a study of cytomegalovirus exposure and HLA in healthy donors. Some clones are missing from TCRdb's copy, which holds only in-frame ones; the method was immunoSEQ multiplex PCR. The sample shows over 70,000 clones, more than 70% of them seen only once. Sequenced sample: PBMCs. These TCRs come from a man aged 30 to 39 in good health and CMV-seronegative. Both conserved end residues are part of each CDR3. The order of the fields is D gene, J gene, clone size, V gene, CDR3 DNA, CDR3 protein. A D gene is named only where the DNA matches it firmly. Rows give clone size only sometimes, using once, few, many, or a class for an expanded clone.

>TRBD2|TRBJ2-3|.|TRBV28
TGTGCCAGCAGTTTTGCCCCCTCGGCGGGAGGCACAGATACGCAGTATTTT
CASSFAPSAGGTDTQYF
>TRBD1|TRBJ1-2|.|TRBV7-9
TGTGCCAGCAACGAGAACAGGGGCTATGGCTACACCTTC
CASNENRGYGYTF
>TRBD1|TRBJ1-2|.|TRBV6-1
TGTGCCAGCAGTCCGGGACAGTCCTATGGCTACACCTTC
CASSPGQSYGYTF
>.|TRBJ2-1|.|TRBV11-2
TGTGCCAGCAGCTTAATTTTATCCCCGGGAGAGCAGTTCTTC
CASSLILSPGEQFF
>.|TRBJ1-5|.|TRBV18
TGTGCCAGCTCACGCCGGGAGGGAACGGGGCAGCCCCAGCATTTT
CASSRREGTGQPQHF
>.|TRBJ2-1|once|TRBV28
TGTGCCAGCAGTCAGTCCGGGCTGGGAGTCAATGAGCAGTTCTTC
CASSQSGLGVNEQFF
>TRBD1|TRBJ1-2|.|TRBV5-1
TGCGCCAGCAGTTGGGGACAGGGCGGCTATGGCTACACCTTC
CASSWGQGGYGYTF
>.|TRBJ2-5|.|TRBV2
TGTGCCAGCAGGGGAAGACTTAGCGGATACCAAGAGACCCAGTACTTC
CASRGRLSGYQETQYF
>TRBD2|TRBJ2-5|.|TRBV4-3
TGCGCCAGCAGCCAAGATTCTGCGGGGGGTAACCAAGAGACCCAGTACTTC
CASSQDSAGGNQETQYF
>.|TRBJ1-4|.|TRBV7-9
TGTGCCAGCAGCATCGATCGGGATAATGAAAAACTGTTTTTT
CASSIDRDNEKLFF
>.|TRBJ1-1|.|TRBV29-1
TGCAGCGCACGTCAGGGAGGTGAAGCTTTCTTT
CSARQGGEAFF
>TRBD2|TRBJ2-1|few|TRBV2
TGTGCCAGCAGTACGGAGGCGGGAGCTGTTGAGCAGTTCTTC
CASSTEAGAVEQFF
>TRBD1|TRBJ2-3|.|TRBV7-8
TGTGCCAGCAGCCACCCGACAGGGTCTAGCACAGATACGCAGTATTTT
CASSHPTGSSTDTQYF
>TRBD1|TRBJ1-2|.|TRBV19
TGTGCCAGTAGTATAGTGGGGGACAGCGACTATGGCTACACCTTC
CASSIVGDSDYGYTF
>TRBD1|TRBJ2-2|.|TRBV4-3
TGCGCCAGCAGCCAAGGGACAGGGAGGGAGCTGTTTTTT
CASSQGTGRELFF
>TRBD2|TRBJ2-1|.|TRBV5-8
TGTGCCAGCAGCTTGGACGGGAGGGCCTACAATGAGCAGTTCTTC
CASSLDGRAYNEQFF
>TRBD1|TRBJ1-2|.|TRBV28
TGTGCCAGCAGTTTATCCGAGACAGGGAACGGCTACACCTTC
CASSLSETGNGYTF
>.|TRBJ2-2|.|TRBV6-1
TGTGCCAGCAGTGAAGGGGGGGGCTGGAACACCGGGGAGCTGTTTTTT
CASSEGGGWNTGELFF
>.|TRBJ1-6|.|TRBV5-1
TGCGCCAGCAGCTTGAGCGTCCCAAATTCACCCCTCCACTTT
CASSLSVPNSPLHF
>TRBD2|TRBJ2-1|.|TRBV28
TGTGCCAGCAGCCAAGGTGGGGGGGGCTACAATGAGCAGTTCTTC
CASSQGGGGYNEQFF
>.|TRBJ2-3|.|TRBV28
TGTGCCAGCAGTTCACCAACAGACAGCAGCACAGATACGCAGTATTTT
CASSSPTDSSTDTQYF
>TRBD1|TRBJ2-2|.|TRBV5-1
TGCGCCAGCAGCTACATTAAGTCGGACAGGAACTACACCGGGGAGCTGTTTTTT
CASSYIKSDRNYTGELFF
>.|TRBJ1-1|once|TRBV18
TGTGCCAGCTCACTCGGCGGGGGGGTCAACACTGAAGCTTTCTTT
CASSLGGGVNTEAFF
>TRBD2|TRBJ2-7|.|TRBV19
TGTGCCAGTAGCCTGGGACTAGCGGGAAGAAACGAGCAGTACTTC
CASSLGLAGRNEQYF
>.|TRBJ1-5|few|TRBV25-1
TGTGCCAGCAGGTGGGGGGATCAGCCCCAGCATTTT
CASRWGDQPQHF
>.|TRBJ2-3|.|TRBV6-5
TGTGCCAGCAGCGTTACAGTAAGCACAGATACGCAGTATTTT
CASSVTVSTDTQYF
>.|TRBJ2-4|.|TRBV11-2
TGTGCCAGCAGCGCGGGTGTAGCCAAAAACATTCAGTACTTC
CASSAGVAKNIQYF
>.|TRBJ2-7|.|TRBV12-5
TGTGCTAGTGGTTTGTGGGGCTACGAGCAGTACTTC
CASGLWGYEQYF
>TRBD1|TRBJ2-7|.|TRBV27
TGTGCCAGCAGTAAGGGACAGTTCTCCTACGAGCAGTACTTC
CASSKGQFSYEQYF
>TRBD1|TRBJ1-4|once|TRBV14
TGTGCCAGCAGCCAAGCGGGACAGAAACTGTTTTTT
CASSQAGQKLFF
>.|TRBJ1-1|.|TRBV5-6
TGTGCCAGCAGCCGGTCCCGTGGGCTGAACACTGAAGCTTTCTTT
CASSRSRGLNTEAFF
>TRBD2|TRBJ2-7|.|TRBV11-1
TGTGCCAGCAGCTTAAGTTTCGGGACTAGCGACTCCTACGAGCAGTACTTC
CASSLSFGTSDSYEQYF
>TRBD1|TRBJ1-2|.|TRBV6-5
TGTGCCAGCACCCAAGGGACAGGAAGCTATGGCTACACCTTC
CASTQGTGSYGYTF
>.|TRBJ1-1|.|TRBV15
TGTGCCACCAGCAGAGATCCTCAACAGGGTTGGGCTGAAGCTTTCTTT
CATSRDPQQGWAEAFF
>TRBD1|TRBJ2-7|.|TRBV28
TGTGCCACCAAAAACGGACAGGCCTACGAGCAGTACTTC
CATKNGQAYEQYF
>.|TRBJ1-4|.|TRBV15
TGTGCCACCAGCAGAGATGCGGACAGACCCCCGAATGAAAAACTGTTTTTT
CATSRDADRPPNEKLFF
>.|TRBJ1-2|.|TRBV6-1
TGTGCCAGCAGTGAATTAGTGGTAAATGGCTACACCTTC
CASSELVVNGYTF
>.|TRBJ1-1|.|TRBV25-1
TGTGCCAGCAGTGAATATGGAGGGTCCCTCGTTACTGAAGCTTTCTTT
CASSEYGGSLVTEAFF
>.|TRBJ1-2|.|TRBV7-8
TGTGCCAGCAGCTTTCAGGGAAAGAATGGCTACACCTTC
CASSFQGKNGYTF
>.|TRBJ2-2|.|TRBV30
TGTGCCTGGAGTGTACTAAACCCCGGGGAGCTGTTTTTT
CAWSVLNPGELFF
>TRBD2|TRBJ2-7|few|TRBV6-5
TGTGCCAGCAGTCCTAGCGGGTCCTTATACGAGCAGTACTTC
CASSPSGSLYEQYF
>.|TRBJ2-7|.|TRBV5-1
TGCGCCAGCAGCTGGGGCCACGAGCAGTACTTC
CASSWGHEQYF